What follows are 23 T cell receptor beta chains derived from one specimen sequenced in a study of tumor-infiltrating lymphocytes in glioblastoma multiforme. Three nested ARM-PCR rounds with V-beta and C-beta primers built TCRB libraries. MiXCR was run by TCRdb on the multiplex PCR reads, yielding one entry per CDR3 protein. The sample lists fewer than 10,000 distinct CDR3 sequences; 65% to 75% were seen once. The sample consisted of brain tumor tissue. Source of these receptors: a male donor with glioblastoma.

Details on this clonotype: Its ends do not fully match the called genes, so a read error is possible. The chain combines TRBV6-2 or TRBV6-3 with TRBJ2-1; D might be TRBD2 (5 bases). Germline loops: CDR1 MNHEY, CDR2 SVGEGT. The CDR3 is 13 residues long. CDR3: CATSYERAHERFF. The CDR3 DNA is TGTGCCACCAGTTACGAGAGGGCCCATGAGCGGTTCTTC.

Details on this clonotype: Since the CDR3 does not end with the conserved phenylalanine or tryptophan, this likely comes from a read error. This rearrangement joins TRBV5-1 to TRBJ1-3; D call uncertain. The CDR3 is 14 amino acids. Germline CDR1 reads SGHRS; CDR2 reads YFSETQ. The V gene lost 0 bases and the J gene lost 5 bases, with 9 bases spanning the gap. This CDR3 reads CASSLEAARNTIYL. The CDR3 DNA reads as TGCGCCAGCAGCTTGGAGGCGGCTAGAAACACCATATATTTA.

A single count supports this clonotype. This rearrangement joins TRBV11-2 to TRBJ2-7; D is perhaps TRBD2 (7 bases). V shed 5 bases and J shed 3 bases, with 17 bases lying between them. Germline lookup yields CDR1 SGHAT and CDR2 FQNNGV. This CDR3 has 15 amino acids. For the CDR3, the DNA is TGTGCCAGCAGCGAGGGGGGGGCAGTGCACTACGAGCAGTACTTC. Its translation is CASSEGGAVHYEQYF.

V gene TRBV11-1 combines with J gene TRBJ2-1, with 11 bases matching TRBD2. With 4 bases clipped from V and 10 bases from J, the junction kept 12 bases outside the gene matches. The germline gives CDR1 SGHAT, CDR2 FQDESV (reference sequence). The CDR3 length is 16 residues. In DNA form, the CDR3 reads TGTGCCAGCAGCTCCCGGGGTAGCGGGGGGGCCGACGAGCAGTTCTTC. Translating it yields CASSSRGSGGADEQFF.

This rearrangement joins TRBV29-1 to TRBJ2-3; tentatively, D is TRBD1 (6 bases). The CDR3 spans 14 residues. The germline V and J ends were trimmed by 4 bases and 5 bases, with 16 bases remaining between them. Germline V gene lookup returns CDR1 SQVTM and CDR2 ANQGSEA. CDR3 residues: CSVGSGHWRDTQYF. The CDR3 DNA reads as TGCAGCGTTGGCTCGGGACACTGGCGAGATACGCAGTATTTT.

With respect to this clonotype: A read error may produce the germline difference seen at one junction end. The chain's CDR3 is CARSAGHYNSPLHF. The DNA for the CDR3 is TGTGCCCGCAGCGCCGGACACTATAATTCACCCCTCCACTTT. This chain uses TRBV11-2 with TRBJ1-6, with D perhaps TRBD1 (5 bases). This CDR3 is 14 amino acids long. Germline loops: CDR1 SGHAT, CDR2 FQNNGV.

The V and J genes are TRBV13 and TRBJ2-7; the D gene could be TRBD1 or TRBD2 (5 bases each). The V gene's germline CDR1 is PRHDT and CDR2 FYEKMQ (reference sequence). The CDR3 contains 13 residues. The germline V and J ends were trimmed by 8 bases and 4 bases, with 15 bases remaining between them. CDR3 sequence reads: CASFMQGGYEQYF. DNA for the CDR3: TGTGCCAGCTTTATGCAGGGCGGGTACGAGCAGTACTTC. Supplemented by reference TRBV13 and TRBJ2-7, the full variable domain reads AAGVIQSPRHLIKEKRETATLKCYPIPRHDTVYWYQQGPGQDPQFLISFYEKMQSDKGSIPDRFSAQQFSDYHSELNMSSLELGDSALYFCASFMQGGYEQYFGPGTRLTVT.

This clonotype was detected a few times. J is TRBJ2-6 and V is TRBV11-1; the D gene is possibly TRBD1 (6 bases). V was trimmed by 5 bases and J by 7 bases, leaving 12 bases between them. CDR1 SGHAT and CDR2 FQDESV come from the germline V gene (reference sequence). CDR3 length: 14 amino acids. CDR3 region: CASSETGIANVLTF. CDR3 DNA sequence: TGTGCCAGCAGCGAAACAGGGATAGCCAACGTCCTGACTTTC.

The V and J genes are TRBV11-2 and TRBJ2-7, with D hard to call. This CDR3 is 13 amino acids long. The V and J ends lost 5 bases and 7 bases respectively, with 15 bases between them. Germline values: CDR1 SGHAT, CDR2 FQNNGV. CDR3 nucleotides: TGTGCCAGCAGCAGAAGACTCACATATGAGCAGTACTTC. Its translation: CASSRRLTYEQYF. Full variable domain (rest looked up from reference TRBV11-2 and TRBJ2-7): EAGVAQSPRYKIIEKRQSVAFWCNPISGHATLYWYQQILGQGPKLLIQFQNNGVVDDSQLPKDRFSAERLKGVDSTLKIQPAKLEDSAVYLCASSRRLTYEQYFGPGTRLTVT.

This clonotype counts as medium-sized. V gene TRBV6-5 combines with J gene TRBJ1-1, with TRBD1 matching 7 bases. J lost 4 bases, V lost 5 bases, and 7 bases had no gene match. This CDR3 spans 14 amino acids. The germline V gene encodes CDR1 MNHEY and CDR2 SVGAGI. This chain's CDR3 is CASSREGAFTEAFF. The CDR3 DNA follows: TGTGCCAGCAGTAGAGAGGGGGCCTTCACTGAAGCTTTCTTT.

The CDR3: CSASPGELTGNYEQYF. DNA of the CDR3: TGCAGTGCTAGCCCCGGGGAACTAACAGGTAACTATGAGCAGTACTTC. This chain uses TRBV20-1 with TRBJ2-1; D is perhaps TRBD1 or TRBD2 (5 bases each). The assigned J gene may be wrong: the sequence end matches TRBJ2-7 better. The germline CDR1 and CDR2 sequences are DFQATT and SNEGSKA (reference sequence). This CDR3 has 16 amino acids.

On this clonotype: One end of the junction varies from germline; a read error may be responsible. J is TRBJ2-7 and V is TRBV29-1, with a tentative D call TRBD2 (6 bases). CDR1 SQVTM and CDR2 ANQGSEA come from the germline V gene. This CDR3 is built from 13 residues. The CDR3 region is CSVEERDPYEQYF. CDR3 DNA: TGCAGCGTTGAAGAGCGGGACCCCTATGAGCAGTACTTC.

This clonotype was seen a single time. The CDR3 protein is CSAPVNYGYTF. CDR3 in DNA: TGCAGTGCCCCAGTAAACTATGGCTACACCTTC. The gene calls are TRBV20-1 and TRBJ1-2; no reliable D call. The CDR3 has 11 residues. The V end lost 6 bases, the J end lost 2 bases, and 7 bases lay between the germline ends. The germline V gene encodes CDR1 DFQATT and CDR2 SNEGSKA (reference sequence).

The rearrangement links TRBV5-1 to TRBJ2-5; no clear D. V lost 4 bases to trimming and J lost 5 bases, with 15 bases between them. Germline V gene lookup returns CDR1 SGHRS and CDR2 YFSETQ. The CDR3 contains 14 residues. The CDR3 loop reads CASSPVLGQETQYF. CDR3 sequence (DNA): TGCGCCAGCAGCCCCGTATTGGGCCAGGAGACCCAGTACTTC.

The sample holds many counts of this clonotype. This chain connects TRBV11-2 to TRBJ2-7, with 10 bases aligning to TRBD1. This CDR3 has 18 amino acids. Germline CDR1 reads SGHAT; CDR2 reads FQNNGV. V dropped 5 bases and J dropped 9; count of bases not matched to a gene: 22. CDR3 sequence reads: CASSTLQLTGGPIRGQYF. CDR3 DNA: TGTGCCAGCAGCACTCTTCAACTGACAGGGGGCCCTATACGGGGGCAGTACTTC.

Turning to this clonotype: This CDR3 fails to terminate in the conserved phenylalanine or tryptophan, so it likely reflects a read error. CDR3 DNA sequence: TGTGCCAGCAGGCAGGTGGGCGGGGATGAAAAACTGTTTTCT. It encodes CASRQVGGDEKLFS. The chain combines TRBV6-5 with TRBJ1-4; D is ambiguous. With 6 bases removed from V and 6 bases from J, the gap between germline ends came to 14 bases. Looked up from germline, CDR1 is MNHEY and CDR2 is SVGAGI. This CDR3 contains 14 residues.

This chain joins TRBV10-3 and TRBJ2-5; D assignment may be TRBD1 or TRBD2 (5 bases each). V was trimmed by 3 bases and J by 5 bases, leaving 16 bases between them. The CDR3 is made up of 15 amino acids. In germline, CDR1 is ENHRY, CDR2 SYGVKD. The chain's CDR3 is CAISEVRDLRETQYF. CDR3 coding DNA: TGTGCCATCAGTGAAGTCAGGGACCTGAGGGAGACCCAGTACTTC.

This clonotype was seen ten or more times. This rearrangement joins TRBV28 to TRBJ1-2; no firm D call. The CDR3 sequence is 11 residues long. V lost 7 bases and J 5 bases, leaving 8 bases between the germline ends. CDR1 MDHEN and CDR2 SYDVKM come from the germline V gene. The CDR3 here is CASKRDYGYTF. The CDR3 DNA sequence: TGTGCCAGCAAGAGGGATTATGGCTACACCTTC.

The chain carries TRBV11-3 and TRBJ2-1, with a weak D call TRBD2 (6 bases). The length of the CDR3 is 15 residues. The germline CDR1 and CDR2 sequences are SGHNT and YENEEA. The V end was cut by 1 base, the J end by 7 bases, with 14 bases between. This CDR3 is CASSLAGDLLNEQFF. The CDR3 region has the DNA TGTGCCAGCAGCTTAGCGGGAGATCTCCTGAATGAGCAGTTCTTC.

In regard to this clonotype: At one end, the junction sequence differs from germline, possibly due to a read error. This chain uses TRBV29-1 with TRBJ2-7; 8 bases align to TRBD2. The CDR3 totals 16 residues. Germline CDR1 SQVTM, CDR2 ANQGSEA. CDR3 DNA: TGCAGCGTTAACGGGAGGGCCGAGGGTGAGTTCCACGAGCAGTATTTC. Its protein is CSVNGRAEGEFHEQYF.

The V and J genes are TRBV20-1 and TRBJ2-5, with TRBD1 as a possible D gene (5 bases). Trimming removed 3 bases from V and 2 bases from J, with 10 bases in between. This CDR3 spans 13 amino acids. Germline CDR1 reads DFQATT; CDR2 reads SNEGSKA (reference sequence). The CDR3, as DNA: TGCAGTGCTAGGGACAATTTTCAAGAGACCCAGTACTTC. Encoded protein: CSARDNFQETQYF.

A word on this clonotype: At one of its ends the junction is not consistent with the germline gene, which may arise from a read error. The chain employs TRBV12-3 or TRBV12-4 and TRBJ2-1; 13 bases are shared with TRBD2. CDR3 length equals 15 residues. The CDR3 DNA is TGTGCCACCGGGACTAGCGGGATTGTGTACAATGAACAGTTCTTC. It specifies CATGTSGIVYNEQFF.

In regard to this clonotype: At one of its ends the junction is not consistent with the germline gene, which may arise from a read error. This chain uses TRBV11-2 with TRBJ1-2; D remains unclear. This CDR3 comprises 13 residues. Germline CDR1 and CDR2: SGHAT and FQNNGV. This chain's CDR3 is CASSLRFLYGYTF. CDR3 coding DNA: TGTGCCAGTAGCTTACGATTTCTCTATGGCTACACCTTC.